This TCR beta chain was documented in a study of cytomegalovirus exposure and HLA in healthy donors. Primers for the PCR totalled 60 Vbeta and 13 Jbeta. Under the authors' procedure: Approximately 87 million unique TCR beta chains, roughly 10 million shared, were counted in a later analysis. The assay was immunoSEQ multiplex PCR, and TCRdb's table has in-frame clones only and misses some. The V and J calls and clone size come from that table; D and trimming were worked out from the DNA. The sample comprises 200,000 to 250,000 clones, approximately 82% of which are singletons, and about 7.3% rests with the top ten. In regard to this clone: What it binds is unknown.

CDR3 length: 16 amino acids. Unmatched junction bases numbered 8, after V lost 6 bases and J lost 0 bases. CDR1 and CDR2 (germline): SGDLS, YYNGEE. Findings of the study overall: Segments of the TCR beta V type were, in most cases, productive about 87% or about 30% of the time in an earlier analysis.

The sequencing input was PBMCs. The clonotype originates from a woman aged 60 to 75 in good health and CMV-seropositive. J is TRBJ2-1 and V is TRBV9; TRBD2 agrees at 8 bases. CDR3 in amino acids: CASTKSGGTSYNEQFF. The CDR3 nucleotides read TGTGCCAGCACCAAAAGCGGGGGAACCTCCTACAATGAGCAGTTCTTC.